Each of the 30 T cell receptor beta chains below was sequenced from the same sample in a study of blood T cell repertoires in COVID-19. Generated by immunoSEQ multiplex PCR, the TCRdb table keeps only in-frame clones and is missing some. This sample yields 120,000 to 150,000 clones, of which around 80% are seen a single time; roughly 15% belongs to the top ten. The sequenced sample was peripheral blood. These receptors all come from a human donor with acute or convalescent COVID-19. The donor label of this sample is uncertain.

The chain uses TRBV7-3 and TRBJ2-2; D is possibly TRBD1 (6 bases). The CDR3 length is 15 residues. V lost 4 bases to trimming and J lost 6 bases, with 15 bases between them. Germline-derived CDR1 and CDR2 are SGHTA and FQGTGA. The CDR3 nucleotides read TGTGCCAGCAGCTCCGTACTGTCAGGGGCCGGGGAGCTGTTTTTT. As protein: CASSSVLSGAGELFF.

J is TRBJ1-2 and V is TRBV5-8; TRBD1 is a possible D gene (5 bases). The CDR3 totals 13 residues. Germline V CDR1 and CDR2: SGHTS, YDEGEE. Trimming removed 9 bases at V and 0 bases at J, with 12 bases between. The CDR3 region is CATGTLTNYGYTF. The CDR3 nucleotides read TGTGCCACCGGGACTTTAACTAACTATGGCTACACCTTC.

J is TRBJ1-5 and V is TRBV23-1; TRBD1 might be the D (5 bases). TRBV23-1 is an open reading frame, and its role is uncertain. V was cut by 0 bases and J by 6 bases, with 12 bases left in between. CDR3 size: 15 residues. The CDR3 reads CASSQSSKGFQPQHF. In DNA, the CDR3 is TGCGCCAGCAGTCAATCGTCGAAGGGGTTTCAGCCCCAGCATTTT.

CDR3 region: CASSRQGTPPNYGYTF. The CDR3 region has the DNA TGTGCCAGCAGTCGACAGGGAACCCCTCCTAACTATGGCTACACCTTC. The V gene is TRBV6-6, the J gene TRBJ1-2, with TRBD1 matching over 7 bases. With 5 bases clipped from V and 0 bases from J, the junction kept 9 bases outside the gene matches. The CDR3 extends over 16 amino acids. The germline gives CDR1 MNHNY, CDR2 SVGAGI (reference sequence).

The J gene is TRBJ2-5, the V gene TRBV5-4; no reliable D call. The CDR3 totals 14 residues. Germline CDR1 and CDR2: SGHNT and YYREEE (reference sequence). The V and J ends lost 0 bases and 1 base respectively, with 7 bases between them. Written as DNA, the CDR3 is TGTGCCAGCAGCTTGGTTGGCACCCAAGAGACCCAGTACTTC. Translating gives CASSLVGTQETQYF.

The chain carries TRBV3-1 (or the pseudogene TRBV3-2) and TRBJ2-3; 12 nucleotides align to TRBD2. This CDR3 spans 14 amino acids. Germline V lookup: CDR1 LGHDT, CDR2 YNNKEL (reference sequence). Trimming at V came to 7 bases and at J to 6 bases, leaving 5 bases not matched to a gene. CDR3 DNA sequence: TGTGCCAGCAAGCCGGGACTAGCGGGTGATACGCAGTATTTT. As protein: CASKPGLAGDTQYF.

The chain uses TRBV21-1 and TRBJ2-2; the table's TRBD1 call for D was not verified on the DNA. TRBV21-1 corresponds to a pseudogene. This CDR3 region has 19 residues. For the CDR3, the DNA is TGTGCCAGCAGCCCGGCTTCTGGACAGGGGTGTTCGAACACCGGGGAGCTGTTTTTT. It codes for CASSPASGQGCSNTGELFF.

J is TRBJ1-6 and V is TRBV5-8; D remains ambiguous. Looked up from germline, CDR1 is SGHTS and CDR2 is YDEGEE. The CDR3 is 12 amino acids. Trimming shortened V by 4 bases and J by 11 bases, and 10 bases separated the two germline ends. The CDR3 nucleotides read TGTGCCAGCAGCCTATGGACTGCACCCCTCCACTTT. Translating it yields CASSLWTAPLHF.

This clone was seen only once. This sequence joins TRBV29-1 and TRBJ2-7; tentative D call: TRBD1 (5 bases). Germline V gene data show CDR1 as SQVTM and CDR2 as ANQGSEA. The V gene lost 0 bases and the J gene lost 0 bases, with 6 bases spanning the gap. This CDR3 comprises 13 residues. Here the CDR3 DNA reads TGCAGCGTTGAAGACAGGGACTCCTACGAGCAGTACTTC. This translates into CSVEDRDSYEQYF.

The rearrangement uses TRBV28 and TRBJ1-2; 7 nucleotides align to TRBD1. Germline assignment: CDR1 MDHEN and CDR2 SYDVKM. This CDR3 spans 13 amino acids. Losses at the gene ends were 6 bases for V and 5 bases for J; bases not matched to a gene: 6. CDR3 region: CASSWDSQYGYTF. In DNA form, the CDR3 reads TGTGCCAGCAGCTGGGACAGCCAGTATGGCTACACCTTC.

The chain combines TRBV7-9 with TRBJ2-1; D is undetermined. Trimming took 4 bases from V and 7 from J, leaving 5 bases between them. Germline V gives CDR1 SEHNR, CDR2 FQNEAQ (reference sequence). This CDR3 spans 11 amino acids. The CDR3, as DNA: TGTGCCAGCAGCTCCCGTAATGAGCAGTTCTTC. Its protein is CASSSRNEQFF.

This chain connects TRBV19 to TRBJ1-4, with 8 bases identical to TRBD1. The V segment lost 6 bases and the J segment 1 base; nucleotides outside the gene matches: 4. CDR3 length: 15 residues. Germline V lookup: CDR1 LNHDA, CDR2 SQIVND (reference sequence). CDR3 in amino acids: CASSDRGVTNEKLFF. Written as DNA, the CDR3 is TGTGCCAGTAGCGACAGGGGCGTAACTAATGAAAAACTGTTTTTT.

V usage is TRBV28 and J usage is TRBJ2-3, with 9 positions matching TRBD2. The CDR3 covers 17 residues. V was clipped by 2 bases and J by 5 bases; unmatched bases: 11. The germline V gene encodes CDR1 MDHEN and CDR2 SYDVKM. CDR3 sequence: CASSLIWRGGAGDTQYF. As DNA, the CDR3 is TGTGCCAGCAGTTTAATCTGGCGCGGGGGGGCGGGAGATACGCAGTATTTT.

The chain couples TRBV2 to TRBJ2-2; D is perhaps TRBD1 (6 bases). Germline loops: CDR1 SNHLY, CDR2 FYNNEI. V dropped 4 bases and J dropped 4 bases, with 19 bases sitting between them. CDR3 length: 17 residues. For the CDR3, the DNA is TGTGCCAGCAGTGTCCCGGGACACCTGTCCCCCACCGGGGAGCTGTTTTTT. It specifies CASSVPGHLSPTGELFF.

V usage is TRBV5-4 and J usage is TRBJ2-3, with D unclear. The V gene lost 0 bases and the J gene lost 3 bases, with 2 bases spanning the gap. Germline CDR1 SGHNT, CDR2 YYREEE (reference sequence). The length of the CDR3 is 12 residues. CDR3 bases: TGTGCCAGCAGCTTGGTAACAGATACGCAGTATTTT. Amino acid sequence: CASSLVTDTQYF.

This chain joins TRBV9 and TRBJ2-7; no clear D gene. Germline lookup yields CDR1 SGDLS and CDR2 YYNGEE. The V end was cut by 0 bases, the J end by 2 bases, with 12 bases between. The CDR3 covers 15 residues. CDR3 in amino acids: CASSVGPGSTYEQYF. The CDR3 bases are TGTGCCAGCAGCGTAGGGCCCGGGTCAACCTACGAGCAGTACTTC. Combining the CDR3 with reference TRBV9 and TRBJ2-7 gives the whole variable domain DSGVTQTPKHLITATGQRVTLRCSPRSGDLSVYWYQQSLDQGLQFLIQYYNGEERAKGNILERFSAQQFPDLHSELNLSSLELGDSALYFCASSVGPGSTYEQYFGPGTRLTVT.

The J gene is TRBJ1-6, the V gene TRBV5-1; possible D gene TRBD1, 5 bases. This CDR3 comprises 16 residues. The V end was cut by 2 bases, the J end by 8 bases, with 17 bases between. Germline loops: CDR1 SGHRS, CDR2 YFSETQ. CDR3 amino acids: CASSFTQGPVDSPLHF. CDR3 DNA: TGCGCCAGCAGCTTCACCCAGGGCCCTGTGGATTCACCCCTCCACTTT.

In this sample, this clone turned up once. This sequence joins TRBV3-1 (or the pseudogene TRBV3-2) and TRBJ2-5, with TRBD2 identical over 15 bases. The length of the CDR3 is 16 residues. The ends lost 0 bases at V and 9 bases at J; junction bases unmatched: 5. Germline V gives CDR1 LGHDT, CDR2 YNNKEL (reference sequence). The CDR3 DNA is TGTGCCAGCAGCCAAGATCGGGGGACTAGCGGGGGGTCCCAGTACTTC. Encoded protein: CASSQDRGTSGGSQYF.

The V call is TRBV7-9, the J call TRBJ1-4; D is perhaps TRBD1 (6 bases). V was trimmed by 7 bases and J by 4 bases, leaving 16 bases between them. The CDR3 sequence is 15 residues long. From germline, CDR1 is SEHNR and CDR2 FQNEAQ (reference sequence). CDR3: CASTTQRGGNEKLFF. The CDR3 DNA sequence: TGTGCCAGCACCACCCAGAGGGGGGGTAATGAAAAACTGTTTTTT.

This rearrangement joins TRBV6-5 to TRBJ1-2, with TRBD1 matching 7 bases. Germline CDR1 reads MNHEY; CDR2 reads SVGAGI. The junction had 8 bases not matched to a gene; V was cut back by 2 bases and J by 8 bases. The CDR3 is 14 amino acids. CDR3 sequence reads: CASSYTTGLKGYTF. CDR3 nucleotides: TGTGCCAGCAGTTACACGACAGGGTTGAAAGGCTACACCTTC.

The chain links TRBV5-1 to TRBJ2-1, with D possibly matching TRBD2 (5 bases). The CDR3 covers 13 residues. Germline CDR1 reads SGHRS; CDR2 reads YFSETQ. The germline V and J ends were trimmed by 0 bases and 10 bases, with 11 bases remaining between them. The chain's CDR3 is CASSLDVSGEQFF. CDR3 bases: TGCGCCAGCAGCTTGGATGTCTCGGGGGAGCAGTTCTTC. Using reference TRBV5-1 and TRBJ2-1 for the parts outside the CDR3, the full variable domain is KAGVTQTPRYLIKTRGQQVTLSCSPISGHRSVSWYQQTPGQGLQFLFEYFSETQRNKGNFPGRFSGRQFSNSRSEMNVSTLELGDSALYLCASSLDVSGEQFFGPGTRLTVL.

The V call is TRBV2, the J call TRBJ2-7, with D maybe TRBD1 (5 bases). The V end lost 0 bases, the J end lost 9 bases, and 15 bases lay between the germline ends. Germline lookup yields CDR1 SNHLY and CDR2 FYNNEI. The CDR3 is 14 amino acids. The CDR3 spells CASSEAVKGVRQYF. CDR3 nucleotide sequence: TGTGCCAGCAGTGAAGCGGTTAAAGGGGTACGGCAGTACTTC.

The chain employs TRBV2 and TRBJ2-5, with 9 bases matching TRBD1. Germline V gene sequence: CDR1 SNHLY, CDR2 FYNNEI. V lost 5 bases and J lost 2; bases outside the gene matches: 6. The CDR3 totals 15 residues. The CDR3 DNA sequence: TGTGCCAGCAGTCCGGACAGGGGTACACAAGAGACCCAGTACTTC. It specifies CASSPDRGTQETQYF. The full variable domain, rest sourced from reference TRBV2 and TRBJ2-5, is EPEVTQTPSHQVTQMGQEVILRCVPISNHLYFYWYRQILGQKVEFLVSFYNNEISEKSEIFDDQFSVERPDGSNFTLKIRSTKLEDSAMYFCASSPDRGTQETQYFGPGTRLLVL.

CDR3 sequence: CASSLTGTNTEAFF. The DNA for the CDR3 is TGCGCCAGCAGCTTGACGGGGACAAACACTGAAGCTTTCTTT. This chain connects TRBV5-1 to TRBJ1-1, with a weak D call TRBD1 (6 bases). Trimming cost V 1 base and J 2 bases, with 9 bases left between them. This CDR3 region has 14 residues. The germline V gene encodes CDR1 SGHRS and CDR2 YFSETQ.

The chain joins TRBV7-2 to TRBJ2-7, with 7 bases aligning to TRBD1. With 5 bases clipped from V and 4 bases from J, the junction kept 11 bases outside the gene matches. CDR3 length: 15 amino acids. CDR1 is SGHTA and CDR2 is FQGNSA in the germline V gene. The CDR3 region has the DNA TGTGCCAGCAGCCCGAAGACAGGGTCAAGGTACGAGCAGTACTTC. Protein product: CASSPKTGSRYEQYF.

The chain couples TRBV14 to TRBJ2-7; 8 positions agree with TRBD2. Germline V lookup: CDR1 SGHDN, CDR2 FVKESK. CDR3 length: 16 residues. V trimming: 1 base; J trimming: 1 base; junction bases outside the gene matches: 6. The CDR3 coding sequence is TGTGCCAGCAGCCAAGTCGCTAGCGGGTCGTCCTACGAGCAGTACTTC. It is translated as CASSQVASGSSYEQYF.

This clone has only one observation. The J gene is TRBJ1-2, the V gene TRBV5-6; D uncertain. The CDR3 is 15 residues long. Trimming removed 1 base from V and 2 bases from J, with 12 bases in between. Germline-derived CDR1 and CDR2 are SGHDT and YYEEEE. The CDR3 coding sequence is TGTGCCAGCAGCTTGTCGAGGGAGGGCAACTATGGCTACACCTTC. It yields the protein CASSLSREGNYGYTF.

CDR3 coding DNA: TGCAGTGCCAGGGTAAACTACGAGCAGTACTTC. Its translation is CSARVNYEQYF. The rearrangement uses TRBV20-1 and TRBJ2-7, with D perhaps matching TRBD1 (5 bases). The CDR3 is 11 residues long. V lost 6 bases, J lost 3 bases, and 9 bases lay in between. Germline CDR1 reads DFQATT; CDR2 reads SNEGSKA (reference sequence).

Here the CDR3 DNA reads TGTGCGGGGCGAACAGGGGGATATGCCGGGGAGCTGTTTTTT. It yields the protein CAGRTGGYAGELFF. This chain joins TRBV6-1 and TRBJ2-2; 8 bases are a match to TRBD1. This CDR3 region has 14 residues. Germline V lookup: CDR1 MNHNS, CDR2 SASEGT.

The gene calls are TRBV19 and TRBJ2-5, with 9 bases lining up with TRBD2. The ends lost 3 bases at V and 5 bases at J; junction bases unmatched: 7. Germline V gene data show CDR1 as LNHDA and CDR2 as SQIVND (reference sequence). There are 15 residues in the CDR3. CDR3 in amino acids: CASSISGGPTETQYF. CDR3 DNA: TGTGCCAGTAGTATCAGCGGGGGGCCGACGGAGACCCAGTACTTC.